This T cell receptor (beta chain) was sequenced in a study of shared clonotypes between healthy human individuals (dated by TCRdb to the early 2020s). In terms of the full investigation: A few men and two women, aged 18 to 49 years, made up the cohort. To estimate repertoire size and how much clonotype sharing occurs between individuals, the study deeply sequenced the blood TCR repertoires of five healthy adults. To increase sequencing depth and limit assay-specific biases, TCR repertoire library preparation and sequencing were carried out by different laboratories using diverse techniques. Per donor, leukapheresis produced somewhere between about 0.8 and 9 billion PBMCs. What the research found in general, with its limitations: Sampling was restricted to blood, and TCR repertoires in tissues likely differ from the TCR repertoires found in blood. Based on pairwise subsampling, the degree of clonotype sharing among donors was expected to be affected by sequencing depth. The genetic and exposure-history diversity represented was limited by the small number of donors.

Healthy HIV-negative adults with no recently reported acute infections or vaccinations were included as donors. All donors were Caucasian adults living in Nashville, Tennessee, USA. In the unsorted samples, 85 million to 100 million PBMCs were counted, and genomic DNA was extracted using the QIAamp DNA Blood Mini kit. Blood was obtained by leukapheresis, after which PBMCs were separated by Ficoll-Histopaque density gradient centrifugation and cryopreserved in liquid nitrogen vapor phase. The germline V gene provides CDR1 SGHTA and CDR2 FQGNSA. From its cysteine to its phenylalanine, the CDR3 spans 15 amino acids. Of the read, only the CDR3 DNA is kept; its 45 bases are in frame from base 1. Between the V and J ends, shortened by 5 bases and 2 bases respectively, the junction contains 12 bases. As concerns this clone: Its target antigen remains unknown. Nothing much larger sits one base from this clone, and base qualities are not available.

Using the deep immunoSEQ assay, multiplex PCR amplified TCR CDR3 regions from genomic DNA. Extracted genomic DNA from each cell subset was spread evenly across all wells of several immunoSEQ 96-well plates, with each plate serving as a replicate. For unsorted PBMC, 300 ng genomic DNA, equal to tens of thousands of T cell genomes, was loaded into each replicate PCR. Unsorted PBMC genomic DNA was sequenced across ten immunoSEQ deep assay plates. Purified libraries were measured with a Qubit 3.0 fluorometer, size-checked on a Bioanalyzer 2100, and measured again with the KAPA Library Quantification kit. Each immunoSEQ 96-well plate was sequenced on its own single-read 150-cycle Illumina NextSeq 550 flow cell. From the authors' description of their analysis: Because the immunoSEQ output held only junctional sequences and lacked quality scores, the filtering could not match the filtering applied to full-length reads. To assign V/J genes and CDR3, sequences were annotated against IMGT germline references using PyIR, a Python wrapper for IgBLAST v1.9. Any read was removed if the V/J assignment was weak (E-value above 1e-6), the CDR3 was missing, or the read contained stop codons, out-of-frame junctions, or ambiguous translated residues. V3J clonotypes were defined as sequences sharing the same inferred V gene, J gene, and CDR3 amino acid sequence. Percentage overlap between repertoires was calculated by dividing the number of shared unique clonotypes by the size of the smaller repertoire. Richness of each repertoire was evaluated using RTK rarefaction, the Chao1 estimator, and Recon v2.1 estimates of unobserved clonotypes. TCRdb holds this immuneACCESS table with in-frame rearrangements only. Some clones are missing; in checked studies, unresolved V genes explain under half, and the rest has no known cause. The V and J calls and the clone size are those of that table, but D and trimming were determined from the DNA. Here the sample has 450,000 to 500,000 clones; approximately 82% occur a single time. The ten largest clones take up around 12% of the sample.

Sequenced material: PBMCs. This receptor was taken from a woman between 40 and 55 years old in good health. Some clones in this sample may be carry-over from other donors' samples. This chain is built from TRBV7-2 and TRBJ2-2; TRBD2 could be the D gene, as 6 bases match. The CDR3 reads as follows: CASSPGGTNTGELFF. The DNA sequence reads TGTGCCAGCAGCCCGGGCGGGACCAACACCGGGGAGCTGTTTTTT.